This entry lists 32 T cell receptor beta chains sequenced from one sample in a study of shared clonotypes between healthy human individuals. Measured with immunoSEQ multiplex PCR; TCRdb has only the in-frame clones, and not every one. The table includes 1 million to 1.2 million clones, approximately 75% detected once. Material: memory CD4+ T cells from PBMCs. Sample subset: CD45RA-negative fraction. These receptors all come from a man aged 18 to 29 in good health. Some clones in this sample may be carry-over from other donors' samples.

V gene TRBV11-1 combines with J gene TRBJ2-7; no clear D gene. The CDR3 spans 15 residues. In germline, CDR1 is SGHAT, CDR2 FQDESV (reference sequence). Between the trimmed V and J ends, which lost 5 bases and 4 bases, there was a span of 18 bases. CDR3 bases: TGTGCCAGCAGCAAAGATGGATCTAGGAAGTACGAGCAGTACTTC. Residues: CASSKDGSRKYEQYF.

The CDR3, as DNA: TGTGCCAGCAGCCAAGAAGGGTTTTACGCGGACAGGGTTAATTCACCCCTCCACTTT. Translated, it gives CASSQEGFYADRVNSPLHF. The genes are TRBV14 and TRBJ1-6; 8 bases align to TRBD1. The CDR3 covers 19 residues. V lost 0 bases and J lost 6; bases outside the gene matches: 13. From germline, CDR1 is SGHDN and CDR2 FVKESK. Full variable domain (rest looked up from reference TRBV14 and TRBJ1-6): EAGVTQFPSHSVIEKGQTVTLRCDPISGHDNLYWYRRVMGKEIKFLLHFVKESKQDESGMPNNRFLAERTGGTYSTLKVQPAELEDSGVYFCASSQEGFYADRVNSPLHFGNGTRLTVT.

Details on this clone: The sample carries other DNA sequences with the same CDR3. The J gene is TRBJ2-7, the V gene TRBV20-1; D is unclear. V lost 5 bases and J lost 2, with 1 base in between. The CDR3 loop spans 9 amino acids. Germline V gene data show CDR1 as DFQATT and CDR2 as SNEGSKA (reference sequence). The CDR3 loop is CSAAYEQYF. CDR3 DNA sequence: TGCAGTGCTGCCTACGAGCAGTACTTC.

The CDR3 DNA sequence: TGTGCCAGCAGCCCTGGAGGTAGCGGGAGGGCCGAACAGTACTTC. This gives the protein CASSPGGSGRAEQYF. V and J are TRBV9 and TRBJ2-7; TRBD2 agrees at 11 bases. With V trimmed by 4 bases and J by 10 bases, 13 bases remained unmatched. There are 15 residues in the CDR3. The germline CDR1 and CDR2 sequences are SGDLS and YYNGEE.

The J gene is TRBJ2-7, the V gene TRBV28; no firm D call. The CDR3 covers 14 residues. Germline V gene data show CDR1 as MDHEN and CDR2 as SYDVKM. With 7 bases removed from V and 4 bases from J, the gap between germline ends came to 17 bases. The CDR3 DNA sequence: TGTGCCAGCACCCCAGACCCGAGGTGGTACGAGCAGTACTTC. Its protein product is CASTPDPRWYEQYF.

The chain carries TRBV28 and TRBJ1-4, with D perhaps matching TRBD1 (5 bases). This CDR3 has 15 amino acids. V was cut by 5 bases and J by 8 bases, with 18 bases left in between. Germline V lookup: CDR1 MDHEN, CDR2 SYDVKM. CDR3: CASSGGSGQPEKLFF. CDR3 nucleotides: TGTGCCAGCAGTGGAGGGTCAGGACAACCGGAAAAACTGTTTTTT.

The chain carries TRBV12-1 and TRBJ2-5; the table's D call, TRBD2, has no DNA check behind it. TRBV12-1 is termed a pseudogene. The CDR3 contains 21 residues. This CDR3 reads CASSFEGGEWTSGRTGETQYF. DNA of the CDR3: TGTGCCAGCAGCTTTGAGGGAGGGGAATGGACTAGCGGGAGGACGGGGGAGACCCAGTACTTC.

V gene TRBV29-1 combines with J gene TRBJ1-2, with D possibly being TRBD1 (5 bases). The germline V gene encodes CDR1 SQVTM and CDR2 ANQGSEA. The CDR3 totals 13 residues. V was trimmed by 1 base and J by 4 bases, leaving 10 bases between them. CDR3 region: CSVEVGDSYGYTF. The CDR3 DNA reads TGCAGCGTTGAAGTGGGGGATTCCTATGGCTACACCTTC.

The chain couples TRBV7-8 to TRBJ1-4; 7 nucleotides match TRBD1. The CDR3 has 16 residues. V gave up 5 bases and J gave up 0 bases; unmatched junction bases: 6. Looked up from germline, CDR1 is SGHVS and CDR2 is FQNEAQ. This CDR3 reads CASSTLDRSTNEKLFF. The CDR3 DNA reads TGTGCCAGCAGCACTTTGGACAGGTCAACTAATGAAAAACTGTTTTTT.

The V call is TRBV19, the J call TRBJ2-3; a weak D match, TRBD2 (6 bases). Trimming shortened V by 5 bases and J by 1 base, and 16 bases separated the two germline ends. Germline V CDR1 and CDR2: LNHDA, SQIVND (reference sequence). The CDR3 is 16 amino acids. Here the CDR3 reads CASSSRLGWGTDTQYF. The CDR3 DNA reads TGTGCCAGTAGTTCCAGACTAGGGTGGGGCACAGATACGCAGTATTTT.

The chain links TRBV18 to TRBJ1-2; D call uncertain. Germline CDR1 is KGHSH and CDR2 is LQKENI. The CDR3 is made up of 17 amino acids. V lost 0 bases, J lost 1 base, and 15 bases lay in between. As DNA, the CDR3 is TGTGCCAGCTCACCACCCATGGGATCAGGACTTAACTATGGCTACACCTTC. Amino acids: CASSPPMGSGLNYGYTF.

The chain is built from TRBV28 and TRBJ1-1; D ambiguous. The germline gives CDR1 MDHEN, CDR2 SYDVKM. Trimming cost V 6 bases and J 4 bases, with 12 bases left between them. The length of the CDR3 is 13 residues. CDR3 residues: CASRDTRVTEAFF. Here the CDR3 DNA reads TGTGCCAGCAGAGACACCAGAGTCACTGAAGCTTTCTTT.

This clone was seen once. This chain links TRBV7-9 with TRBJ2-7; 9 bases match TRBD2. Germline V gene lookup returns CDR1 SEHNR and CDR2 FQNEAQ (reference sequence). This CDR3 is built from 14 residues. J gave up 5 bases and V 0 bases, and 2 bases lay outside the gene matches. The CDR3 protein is CASSLASGRNEQYF. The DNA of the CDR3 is TGTGCCAGCAGCTTAGCTAGCGGGAGAAACGAGCAGTACTTC.

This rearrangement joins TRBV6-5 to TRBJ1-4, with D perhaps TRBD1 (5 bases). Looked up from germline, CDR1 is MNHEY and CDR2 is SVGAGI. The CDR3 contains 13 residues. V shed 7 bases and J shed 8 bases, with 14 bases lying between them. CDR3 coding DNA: TGTGCCAGCACCAGCCCGGGGGGAGAAAAACTGTTTTTT. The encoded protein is CASTSPGGEKLFF.

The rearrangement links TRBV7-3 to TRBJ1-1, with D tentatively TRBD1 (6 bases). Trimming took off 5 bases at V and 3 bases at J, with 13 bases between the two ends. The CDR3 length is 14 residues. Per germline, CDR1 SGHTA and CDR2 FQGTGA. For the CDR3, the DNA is TGTGCCAGCAGCCGGGCAGGGGTTGACACTGAAGCTTTCTTT. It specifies CASSRAGVDTEAFF.

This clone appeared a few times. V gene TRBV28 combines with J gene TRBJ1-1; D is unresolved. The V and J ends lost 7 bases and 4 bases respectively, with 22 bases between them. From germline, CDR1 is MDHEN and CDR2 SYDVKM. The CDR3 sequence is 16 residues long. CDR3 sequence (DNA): TGTGCCAGCACCCCCGAGACAACGTTCGGGTTCACTGAAGCTTTCTTT. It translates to CASTPETTFGFTEAFF.

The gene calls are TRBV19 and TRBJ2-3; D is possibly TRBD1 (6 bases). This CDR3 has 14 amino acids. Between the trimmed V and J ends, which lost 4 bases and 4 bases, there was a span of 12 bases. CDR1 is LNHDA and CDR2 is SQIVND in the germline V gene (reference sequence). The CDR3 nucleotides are TGTGCCAGTAGTACTAACAGGGAAGCAGATACGCAGTATTTT. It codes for CASSTNREADTQYF. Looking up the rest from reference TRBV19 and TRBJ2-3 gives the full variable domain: DGGITQSPKYLFRKEGQNVTLSCEQNLNHDAMYWYRQDPGQGLRLIYYSQIVNDFQKGDIAEGYSVSREKKESFPLTVTSAQKNPTAFYLCASSTNREADTQYFGPGTRLTVL.

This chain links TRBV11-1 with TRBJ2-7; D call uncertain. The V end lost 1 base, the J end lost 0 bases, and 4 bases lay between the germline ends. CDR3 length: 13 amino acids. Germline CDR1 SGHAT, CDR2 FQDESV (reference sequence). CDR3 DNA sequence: TGTGCCAGCAGCTTAGGGACCTCCTACGAGCAGTACTTC. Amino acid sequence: CASSLGTSYEQYF. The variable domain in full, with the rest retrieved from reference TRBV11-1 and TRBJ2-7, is EAEVAQSPRYKITEKSQAVAFWCDPISGHATLYWYRQILGQGPELLVQFQDESVVDDSQLPKDRFSAERLKGVDSTLKIQPAELGDSAMYLCASSLGTSYEQYFGPGTRLTVT.

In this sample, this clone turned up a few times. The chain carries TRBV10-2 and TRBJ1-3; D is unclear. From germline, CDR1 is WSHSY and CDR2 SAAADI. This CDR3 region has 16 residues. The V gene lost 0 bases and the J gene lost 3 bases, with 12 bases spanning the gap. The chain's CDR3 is CASSESSGYGGNTIYF. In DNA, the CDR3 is TGCGCCAGCAGTGAGTCGTCGGGGTATGGTGGAAACACCATATATTTT.

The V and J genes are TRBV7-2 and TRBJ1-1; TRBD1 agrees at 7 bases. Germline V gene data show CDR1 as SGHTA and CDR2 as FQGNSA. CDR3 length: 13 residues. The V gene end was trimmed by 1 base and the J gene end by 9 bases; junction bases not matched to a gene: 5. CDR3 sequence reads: CASSLDGTVKAFF. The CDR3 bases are TGTGCCAGCAGCTTAGACGGGACAGTTAAAGCTTTCTTT.

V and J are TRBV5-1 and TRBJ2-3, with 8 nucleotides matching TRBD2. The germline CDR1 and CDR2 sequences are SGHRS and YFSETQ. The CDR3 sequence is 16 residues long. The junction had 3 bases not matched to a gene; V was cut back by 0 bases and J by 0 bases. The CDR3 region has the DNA TGCGCCAGCAGCTTGGCCCCTAGCGGGAGCACAGATACGCAGTATTTT. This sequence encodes CASSLAPSGSTDTQYF. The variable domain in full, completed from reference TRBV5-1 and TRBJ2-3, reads KAGVTQTPRYLIKTRGQQVTLSCSPISGHRSVSWYQQTPGQGLQFLFEYFSETQRNKGNFPGRFSGRQFSNSRSEMNVSTLELGDSALYLCASSLAPSGSTDTQYFGPGTRLTVL.

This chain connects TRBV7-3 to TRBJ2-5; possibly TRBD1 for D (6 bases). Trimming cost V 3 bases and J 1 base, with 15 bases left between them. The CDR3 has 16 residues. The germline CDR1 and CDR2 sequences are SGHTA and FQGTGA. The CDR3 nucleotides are TGTGCCAGCAGCTTCACAGGGTCGAATGGCCAAGAGACCCAGTACTTC. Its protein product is CASSFTGSNGQETQYF.

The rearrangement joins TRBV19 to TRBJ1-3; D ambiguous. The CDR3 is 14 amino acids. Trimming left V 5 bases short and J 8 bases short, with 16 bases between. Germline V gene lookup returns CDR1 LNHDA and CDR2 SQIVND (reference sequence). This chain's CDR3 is CASSPGSLGDTIYF. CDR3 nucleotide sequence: TGTGCCAGTAGTCCCGGGTCTCTCGGGGACACCATATATTTT.

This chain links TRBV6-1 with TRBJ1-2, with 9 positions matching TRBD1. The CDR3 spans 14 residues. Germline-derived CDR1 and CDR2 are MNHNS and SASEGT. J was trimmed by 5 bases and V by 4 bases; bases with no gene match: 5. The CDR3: CASSGPGQGYGYTF. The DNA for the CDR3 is TGTGCCAGCAGTGGACCGGGACAGGGATATGGCTACACCTTC.

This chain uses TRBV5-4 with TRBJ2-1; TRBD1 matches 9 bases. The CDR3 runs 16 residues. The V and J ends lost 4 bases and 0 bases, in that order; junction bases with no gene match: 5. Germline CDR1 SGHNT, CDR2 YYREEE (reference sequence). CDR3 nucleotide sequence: TGTGCCAGCAGCCGGGACAGGGCTACCTCCTACAATGAGCAGTTCTTC. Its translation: CASSRDRATSYNEQFF.

CDR3 residues: CASSLWDRGPAFF. CDR3 bases: TGTGCCAGCAGTTTATGGGACAGGGGTCCGGCTTTCTTT. This chain joins TRBV28 and TRBJ1-1; TRBD1 aligns across 9 bases. The CDR3 runs to 13 residues. Trimming cost V 0 bases and J 11 bases; bases outside gene matches: 4. From germline, CDR1 is MDHEN and CDR2 SYDVKM.

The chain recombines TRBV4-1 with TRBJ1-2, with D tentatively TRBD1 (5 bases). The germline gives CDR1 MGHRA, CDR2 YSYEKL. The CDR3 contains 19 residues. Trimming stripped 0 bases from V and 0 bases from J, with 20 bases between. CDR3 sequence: CASSQDIRSGGPPNYGYTF. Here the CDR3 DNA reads TGCGCCAGCAGCCAAGATATTCGGTCGGGGGGTCCCCCTAACTATGGCTACACCTTC.

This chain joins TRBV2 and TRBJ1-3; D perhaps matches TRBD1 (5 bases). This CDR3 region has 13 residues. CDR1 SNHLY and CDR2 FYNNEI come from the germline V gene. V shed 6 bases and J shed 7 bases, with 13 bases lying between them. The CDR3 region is CASRQTVSNTIYF. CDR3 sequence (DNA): TGTGCCAGCAGACAGACAGTCAGCAACACCATATATTTT.

The CDR3, as DNA: TGTGCCAGCAGTTCTAGCGGGAGGGCCTTTGGGCAGTACTTC. It encodes CASSSSGRAFGQYF. This chain links TRBV28 with TRBJ2-7; 12 nucleotides line up with TRBD2. The germline V gene encodes CDR1 MDHEN and CDR2 SYDVKM. The junction had 7 bases not matched to a gene; V was cut back by 4 bases and J by 9 bases. This CDR3 is built from 14 residues. Together with reference TRBV28 and TRBJ2-7, the CDR3 gives the full variable domain: DVKVTQSSRYLVKRTGEKVFLECVQDMDHENMFWYRQDPGLGLRLIYFSYDVKMKEKGDIPEGYSVSREKKERFSLILESASTNQTSMYLCASSSSGRAFGQYFGPGTRLTVT.

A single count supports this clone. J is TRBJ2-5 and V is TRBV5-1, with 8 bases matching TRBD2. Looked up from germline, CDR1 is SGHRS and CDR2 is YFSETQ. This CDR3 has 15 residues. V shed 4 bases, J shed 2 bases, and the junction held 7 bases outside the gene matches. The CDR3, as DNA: TGCGCCAGCAGCGCAGAGACTAGCGAGCAAGAGACCCAGTACTTC. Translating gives CASSAETSEQETQYF.

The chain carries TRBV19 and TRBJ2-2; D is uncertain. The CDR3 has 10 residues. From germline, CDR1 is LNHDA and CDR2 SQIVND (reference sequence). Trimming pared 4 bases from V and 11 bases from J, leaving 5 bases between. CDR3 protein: CASSRRELFF. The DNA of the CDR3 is TGTGCCAGTAGTAGGCGTGAGCTGTTTTTT.

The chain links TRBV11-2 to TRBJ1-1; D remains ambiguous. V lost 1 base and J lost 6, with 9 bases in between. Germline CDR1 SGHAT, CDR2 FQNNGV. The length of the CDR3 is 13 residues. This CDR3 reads CASSLAGVPEAFF. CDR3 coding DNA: TGTGCCAGCAGCTTAGCCGGAGTGCCTGAAGCTTTCTTT.